The present T cell receptor beta chain was sequenced within a study of shared clonotypes between healthy human individuals. Profiled with immunoSEQ multiplex PCR; TCRdb holds only in-frame clones, not every one. The sample consists of roughly 110,000 clones, over 65% of them appearing once. CCR7-negative CD45RA+ TemRA cells were pooled with CD45RO+ cells for CD8 memory. The germline CDR1 and CDR2 sequences are SQVTM and ANQGSEA. The CDR3 length is 16 residues. V dropped 6 bases and J dropped 3; count of bases not matched to a gene: 9. The sequence was obtained from a woman aged 30 to 39 in good health. The chain has TRBV29-1 and TRBJ2-4; 12 nucleotides agree with TRBD2. Input material: memory CD8+ T cells sorted from blood. Subset defined: CD45RO+ cells pooled with CCR7-negative TemRA cells. CDR3 sequence (DNA): TGCAGCGTGAGGCTAGCGGGAGGGGCGGACAAAAACATTCAGTACTTC. Its protein product is CSVRLAGGADKNIQYF.